The present T cell receptor (beta chain) was sequenced within a study of T cells in Graves' hyperthyroidism and ophthalmopathy. About the research overall: Pretreatment peripheral blood was obtained at initial diagnosis. General observations from the study: Most thyroid clonotypes that were expanded above 0.001 also turned up in blood.

RNA transcripts yielded amplified TCR beta CDR3 regions. Primed by the HTBI set, a first-round RT-PCR was run on the TCR CDR3. Via MiXCR, TCRdb re-called the multiplex PCR reads, giving one row per CDR3 protein. The sample consists of roughly 290,000 distinct CDR3 sequences, roughly 13% of them appearing once. Many counts were recorded for this clonotype. The antigen remains undetermined. Fresh peripheral blood, around 10 ml of it, supplied the PBMCs. This CDR3 has 11 amino acids. V gave up 5 bases and J gave up 8 bases, with 9 bases separating them. Germline values: CDR1 MNHEY, CDR2 SVGEGT. The sequenced sample consisted of blood. This receptor was identified in a woman between 25 and 40 years old with Graves' hyperthyroidism that later progressed to Graves' ophthalmopathy. The chain carries TRBV6-2 or TRBV6-3 and TRBJ1-2; D is undetermined. The CDR3 DNA is TGTGCCAGCAGTCAAGGACGGGGCTACACCTTC. It encodes CASSQGRGYTF.